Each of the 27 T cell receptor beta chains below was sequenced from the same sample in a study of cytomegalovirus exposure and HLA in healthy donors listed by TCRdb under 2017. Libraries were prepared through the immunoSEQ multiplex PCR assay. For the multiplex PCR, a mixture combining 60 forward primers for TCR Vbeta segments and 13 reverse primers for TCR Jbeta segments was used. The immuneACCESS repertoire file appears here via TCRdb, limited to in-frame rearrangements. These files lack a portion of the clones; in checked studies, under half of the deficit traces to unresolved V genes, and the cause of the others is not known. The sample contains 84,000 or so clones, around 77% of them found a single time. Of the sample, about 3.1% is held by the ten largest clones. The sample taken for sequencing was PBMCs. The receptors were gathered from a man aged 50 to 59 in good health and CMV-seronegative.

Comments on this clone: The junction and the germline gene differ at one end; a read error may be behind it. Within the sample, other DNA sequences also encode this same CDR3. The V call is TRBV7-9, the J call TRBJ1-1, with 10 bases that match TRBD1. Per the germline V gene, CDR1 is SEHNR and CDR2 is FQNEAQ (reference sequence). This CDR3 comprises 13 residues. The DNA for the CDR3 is TGTGCCAGCAGAACGACAGGGGGCACTGAGGCTTTCTTT. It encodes CASRTTGGTEAFF.

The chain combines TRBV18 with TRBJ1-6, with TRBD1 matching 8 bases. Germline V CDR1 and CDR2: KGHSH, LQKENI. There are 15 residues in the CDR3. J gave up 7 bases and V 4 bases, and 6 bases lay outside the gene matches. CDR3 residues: CASSLQGVTNSPLHF. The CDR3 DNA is TGTGCCAGCTCACTACAGGGGGTAACGAATTCACCCCTCCACTTT.

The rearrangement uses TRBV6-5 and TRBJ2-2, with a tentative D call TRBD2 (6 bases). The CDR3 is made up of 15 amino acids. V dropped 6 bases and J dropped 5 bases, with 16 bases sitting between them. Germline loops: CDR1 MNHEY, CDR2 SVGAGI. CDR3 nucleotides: TGTGCCAGCAGCCCTTCGGGGAGGTGGACCGGGGAGCTGTTTTTT. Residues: CASSPSGRWTGELFF.

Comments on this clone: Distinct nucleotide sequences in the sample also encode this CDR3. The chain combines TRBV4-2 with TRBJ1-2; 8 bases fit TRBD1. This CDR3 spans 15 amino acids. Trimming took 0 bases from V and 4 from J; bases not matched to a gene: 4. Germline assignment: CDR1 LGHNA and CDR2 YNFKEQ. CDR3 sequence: CASSQDWGQVYGYTF. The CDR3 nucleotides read TGTGCCAGCAGCCAAGATTGGGGACAGGTCTATGGCTACACCTTC.

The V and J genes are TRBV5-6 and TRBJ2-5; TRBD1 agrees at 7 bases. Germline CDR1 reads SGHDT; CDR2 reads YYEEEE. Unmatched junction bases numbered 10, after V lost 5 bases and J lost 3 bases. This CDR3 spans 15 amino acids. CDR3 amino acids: CASSTTGTAEETQYF. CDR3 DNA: TGTGCCAGCAGTACTACCGGGACAGCAGAAGAGACCCAGTACTTC.

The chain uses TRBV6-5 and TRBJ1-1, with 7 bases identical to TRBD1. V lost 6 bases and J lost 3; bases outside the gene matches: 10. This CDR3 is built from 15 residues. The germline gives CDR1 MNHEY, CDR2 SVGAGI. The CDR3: CASRTGTLLDTEAFF. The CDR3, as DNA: TGTGCCAGCAGGACAGGGACCCTGTTAGACACTGAAGCTTTCTTT.

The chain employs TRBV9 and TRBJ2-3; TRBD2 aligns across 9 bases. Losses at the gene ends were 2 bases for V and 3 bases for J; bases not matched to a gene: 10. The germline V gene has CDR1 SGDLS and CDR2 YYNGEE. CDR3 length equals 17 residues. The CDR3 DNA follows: TGTGCCAGCAGCGTTAACGGCGGGGGGGCGAGGACAGATACGCAGTATTTT. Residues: CASSVNGGGARTDTQYF.

For the CDR3, the DNA is TGTGCCAGCAGTTTAATGGGGCAGATGGGCAATCAGCCCCAGCATTTT. Its translation is CASSLMGQMGNQPQHF. This sequence joins TRBV27 and TRBJ1-5; D is possibly TRBD1 (5 bases). Germline loops: CDR1 MNHEY, CDR2 SMNVEV (reference sequence). Trimming took 2 bases from V and 2 from J, leaving 13 bases between them. This CDR3 is built from 16 residues.

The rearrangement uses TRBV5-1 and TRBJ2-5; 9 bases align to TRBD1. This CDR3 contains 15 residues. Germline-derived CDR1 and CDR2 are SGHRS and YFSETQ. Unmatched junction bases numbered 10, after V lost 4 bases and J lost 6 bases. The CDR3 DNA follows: TGCGCCAGCAGCCCAACCGGGACAGGGCTCAAGACCCAGTACTTC. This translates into CASSPTGTGLKTQYF.

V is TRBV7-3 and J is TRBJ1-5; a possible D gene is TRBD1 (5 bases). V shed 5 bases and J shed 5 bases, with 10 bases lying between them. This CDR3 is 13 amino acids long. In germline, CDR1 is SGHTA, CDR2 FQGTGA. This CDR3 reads CASSPTVDQPQHF. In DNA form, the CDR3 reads TGTGCCAGCAGCCCGACAGTAGATCAGCCCCAGCATTTT.

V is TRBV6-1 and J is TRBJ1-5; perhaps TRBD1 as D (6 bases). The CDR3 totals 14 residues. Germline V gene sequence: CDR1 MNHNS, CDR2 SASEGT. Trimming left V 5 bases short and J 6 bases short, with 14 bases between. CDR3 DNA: TGTGCCAGCAGTTTGGCGGGGGCGATTCAGCCCCAGCATTTT. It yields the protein CASSLAGAIQPQHF.

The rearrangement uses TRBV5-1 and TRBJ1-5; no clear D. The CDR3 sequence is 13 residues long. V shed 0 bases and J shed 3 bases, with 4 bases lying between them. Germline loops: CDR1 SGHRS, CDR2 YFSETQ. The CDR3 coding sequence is TGCGCCAGCAGCTTGGGCGCCAATCAGCCCCAGCATTTT. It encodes CASSLGANQPQHF.

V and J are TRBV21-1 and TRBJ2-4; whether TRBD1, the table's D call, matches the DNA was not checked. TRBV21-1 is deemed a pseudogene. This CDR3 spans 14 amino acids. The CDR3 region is CASSQTGDKNIQYF. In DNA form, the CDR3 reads TGTGCCAGCAGCCAGACAGGGGACAAAAACATTCAGTACTTC.

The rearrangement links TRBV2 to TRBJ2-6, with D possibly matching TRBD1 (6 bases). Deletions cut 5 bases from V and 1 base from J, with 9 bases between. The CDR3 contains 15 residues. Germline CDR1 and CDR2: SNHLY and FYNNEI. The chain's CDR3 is CASSSGQSGANVLTF. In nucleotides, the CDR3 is TGTGCCAGCAGTTCCGGACAGTCTGGGGCCAACGTCCTGACTTTC.

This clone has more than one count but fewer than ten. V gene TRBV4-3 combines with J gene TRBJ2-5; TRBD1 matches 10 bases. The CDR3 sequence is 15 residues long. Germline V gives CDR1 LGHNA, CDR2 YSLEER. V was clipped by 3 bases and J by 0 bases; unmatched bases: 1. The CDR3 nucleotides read TGCGCCAGCAGCCAGGGACAGGGGTACCAAGAGACCCAGTACTTC. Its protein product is CASSQGQGYQETQYF.

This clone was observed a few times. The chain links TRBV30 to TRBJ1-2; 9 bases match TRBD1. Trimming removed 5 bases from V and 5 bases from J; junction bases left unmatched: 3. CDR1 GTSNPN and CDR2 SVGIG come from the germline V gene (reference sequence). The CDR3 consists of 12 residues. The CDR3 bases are TGTGCCTGGGGGACAGGGCTATATGGCTACACCTTC. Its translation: CAWGTGLYGYTF. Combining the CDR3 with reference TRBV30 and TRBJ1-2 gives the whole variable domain SQTIHQWPATLVQPVGSPLSLECTVEGTSNPNLYWYRQAAGRGLQLLFYSVGIGQISSEVPQNLSASRPQDRQFILSSKKLLLSDSGFYLCAWGTGLYGYTFGSGTRLTVV.

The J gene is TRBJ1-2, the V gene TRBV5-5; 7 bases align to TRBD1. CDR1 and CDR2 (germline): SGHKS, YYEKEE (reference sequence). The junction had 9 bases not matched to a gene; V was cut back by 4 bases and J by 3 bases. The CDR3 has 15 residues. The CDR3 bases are TGTGCCAGCAGCGGTGGGCTCAGGGGGGACTATGGCTACACCTTC. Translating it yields CASSGGLRGDYGYTF.

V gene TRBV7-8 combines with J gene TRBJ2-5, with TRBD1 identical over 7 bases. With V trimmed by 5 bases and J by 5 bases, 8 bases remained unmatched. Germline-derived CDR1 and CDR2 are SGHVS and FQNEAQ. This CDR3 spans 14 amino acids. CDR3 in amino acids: CASSLTGMRETQYF. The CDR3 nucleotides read TGTGCCAGCAGCCTGACAGGGATGAGGGAGACCCAGTACTTC.

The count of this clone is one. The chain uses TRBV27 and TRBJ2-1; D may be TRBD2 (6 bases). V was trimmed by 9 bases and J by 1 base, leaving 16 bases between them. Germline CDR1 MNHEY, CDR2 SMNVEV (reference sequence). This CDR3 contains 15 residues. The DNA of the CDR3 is TGTGCCAGACAGTTTCCGGGGGTATCCTACAATGAGCAGTTCTTC. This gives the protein CARQFPGVSYNEQFF.

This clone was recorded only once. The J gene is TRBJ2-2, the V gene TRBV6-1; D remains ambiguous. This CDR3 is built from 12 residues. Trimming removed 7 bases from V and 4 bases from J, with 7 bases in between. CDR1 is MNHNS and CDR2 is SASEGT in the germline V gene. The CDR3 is CASNQATGELFF. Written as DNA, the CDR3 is TGTGCCAGCAACCAGGCCACCGGGGAGCTGTTTTTT.

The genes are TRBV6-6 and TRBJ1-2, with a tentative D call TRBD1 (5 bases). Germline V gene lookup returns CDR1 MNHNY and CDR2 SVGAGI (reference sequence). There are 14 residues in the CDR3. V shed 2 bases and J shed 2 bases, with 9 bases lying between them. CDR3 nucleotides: TGTGCCAGCAGTTACGTTGGGGGGAACTATGGCTACACCTTC. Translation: CASSYVGGNYGYTF.

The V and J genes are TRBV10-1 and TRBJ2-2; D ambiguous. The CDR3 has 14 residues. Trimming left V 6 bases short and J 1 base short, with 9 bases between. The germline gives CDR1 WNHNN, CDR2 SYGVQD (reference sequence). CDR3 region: CASRADWNTGELFF. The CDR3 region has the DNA TGCGCCAGCAGGGCAGACTGGAACACCGGGGAGCTGTTTTTT.

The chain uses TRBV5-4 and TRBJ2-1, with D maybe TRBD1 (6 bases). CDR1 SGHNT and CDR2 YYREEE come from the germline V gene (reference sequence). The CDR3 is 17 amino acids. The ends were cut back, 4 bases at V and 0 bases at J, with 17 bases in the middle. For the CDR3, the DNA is TGTGCCAGCAGCGCTGGTGGTGGGGGCAGCTCCTACAATGAGCAGTTCTTC. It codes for CASSAGGGGSSYNEQFF.

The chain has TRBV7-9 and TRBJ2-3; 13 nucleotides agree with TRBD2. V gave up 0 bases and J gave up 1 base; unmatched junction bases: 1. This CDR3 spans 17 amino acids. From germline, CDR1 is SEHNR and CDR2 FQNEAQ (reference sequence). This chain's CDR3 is CASSLAGLAGRTDTQYF. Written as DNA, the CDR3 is TGTGCCAGCAGCTTAGCGGGACTAGCGGGGCGCACAGATACGCAGTATTTT.

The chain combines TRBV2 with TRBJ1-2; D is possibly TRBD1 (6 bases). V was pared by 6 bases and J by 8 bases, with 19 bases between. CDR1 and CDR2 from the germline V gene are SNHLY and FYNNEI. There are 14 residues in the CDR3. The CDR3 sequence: CASRRDTASGGYTF. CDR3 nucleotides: TGTGCCAGCAGGAGGGACACGGCGAGTGGGGGCTACACCTTC.

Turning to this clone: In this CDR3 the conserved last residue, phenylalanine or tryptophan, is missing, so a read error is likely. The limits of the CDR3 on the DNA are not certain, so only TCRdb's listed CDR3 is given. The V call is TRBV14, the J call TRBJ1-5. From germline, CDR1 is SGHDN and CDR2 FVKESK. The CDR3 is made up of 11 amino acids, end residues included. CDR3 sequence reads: CASSQVGRGCG.

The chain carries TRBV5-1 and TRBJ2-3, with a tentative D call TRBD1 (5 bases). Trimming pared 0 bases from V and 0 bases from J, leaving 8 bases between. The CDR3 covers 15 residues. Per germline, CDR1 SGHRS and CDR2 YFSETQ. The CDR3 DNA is TGCGCCAGCAGCTTGGGGACAACCAGCACAGATACGCAGTATTTT. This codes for CASSLGTTSTDTQYF.